The 3 T cell receptor beta chains in this list originate from one sample, sequenced in a study of blood T cells in healthy people across ages (dated by TCRdb to between 2014 and 2017). Library construction relied on 5' RACE. The second PCR ran for roughly 6 to 11 cycles and used a J-beta primer mix along with a sample-barcoded 5' primer. The raw public data were reprocessed by TCRdb itself: fastp quality trimming at Q25, MiXCR clonotype calling, in-frame beta chains only. Identical CDR3 protein sequences are pooled into one entry, listed with their most common genes and DNA. In this sample the table shows 1.5 million to 2 million distinct CDR3 sequences, 30% to 40% of which occur a single time. The leading ten clones occupy 20% to 25% of the sample. The specimen sequenced was blood. Receptor source: a human donor in good health.

The chain employs TRBV12-3 or TRBV12-4 and TRBJ1-2; weak D call: TRBD1 (5 bases). V was pared by 1 base and J by 0 bases, with 12 bases between. The CDR3 extends over 16 amino acids. CDR3 protein: CASSLVGAAANYGYTF. CDR3 coding DNA: TGTGCCAGCAGTTTAGTCGGGGCAGCTGCTAACTATGGCTACACCTTC.

This clonotype was counted a few times. This rearrangement joins TRBV5-1 to TRBJ2-3; no clear D gene. Per the germline V gene, CDR1 is SGHRS and CDR2 is YFSETQ. The CDR3 has 14 residues. Trimming took off 4 bases at V and 3 bases at J, with 12 bases between the two ends. In DNA form, the CDR3 reads TGCGCCAGCAGCGCGCTAAAGGGTACAGATACGCAGTATTTT. The encoded protein is CASSALKGTDTQYF.

Worth noting for this clonotype: One end of the junction does not line up with germline, which may come from a read error. The chain couples TRBV7-2 to TRBJ1-2; D is undetermined. The CDR3 contains 11 residues. Per the germline V gene, CDR1 is SGHTA and CDR2 is FQGNSA. The CDR3 nucleotides read TGTGCCAGCAGCTCTAACTATGGCTGCACCTTC. Translating it yields CASSSNYGCTF.